The 9 T cell receptor beta chains given below trace back to one sample, sequenced in a study of regulatory T cells in long-lasting Graves disease (dated by TCRdb to the early 2020s). The time point label for this specimen denotes: newly diagnosed GD, antithyroid drugs for less than 3 months. For both TCR sequencing and RNA sequencing, RNA was extracted from PBMCs in TRIzol. The library relied on multiplex PCR. The instrument was an Illumina HiSeq 4000. TCR beta libraries were built with iRepertoire HTBI primers and Arm-PCR amplification of CDR3 regions. In TCRdb, the public reads were trimmed at Q25 with fastp and aligned with MiXCR, with productive beta chains retained. Under each unique CDR3 protein, matching rows form one entry showing the most common genes and DNA. The sample table shows some 340,000 distinct CDR3 sequences, and approximately 10% are seen once. Approximately 20% of the sample goes to the ten largest clones.

These data were likewise used in another study, on T cells in Graves' hyperthyroidism and ophthalmopathy.

The material was peripheral blood mononuclear cells (PBMCs), obtained at new diagnosis, from a patient treated with antithyroid drugs. These receptors all come from a woman between 18 and 29 years old with Graves disease. Donor details come from another sample of the same person, matched by shared clones.

In its sample, this clonotype was seen many times. The chain has TRBV7-9 and TRBJ2-7; 7 bases line up with TRBD1. After removal of 5 bases from V and 3 bases from J, the junction contained 7 bases not matched to a gene. This CDR3 is 14 amino acids long. CDR1 and CDR2 (germline): SEHNR, FQNEAQ (reference sequence). CDR3 DNA: TGTGCCAGCAGCCATCCGGGACAGCTCTACGAGCAGTACTTC. Protein: CASSHPGQLYEQYF.

This clonotype was seen at least ten times. The V and J genes are TRBV7-8 and TRBJ1-2; D might be TRBD1 (6 bases). CDR1 is SGHVS and CDR2 is FQNEAQ in the germline V gene. This CDR3 contains 16 residues. V lost 1 base and J 0 bases, leaving 12 bases between the germline ends. CDR3 nucleotide sequence: TGTGCCAGCAGCTTAGGACGTGGACAGCCTAACTATGGCTACACCTTC. It specifies CASSLGRGQPNYGYTF.

This clonotype was found many times. The chain carries TRBV4-1 and TRBJ2-1, with 7 bases aligning to TRBD1. The CDR3 has 14 amino acids. The germline gives CDR1 MGHRA, CDR2 YSYEKL. Trimming removed 1 base from V and 7 bases from J; junction bases left unmatched: 4. This CDR3 is CASSQVRGRNEQFF. The CDR3 DNA reads as TGCGCCAGCAGCCAAGTTAGGGGGCGGAATGAGCAGTTCTTC.

This clonotype was counted many times. The rearrangement links TRBV7-8 to TRBJ2-1; 8 bases are shared with TRBD2. Germline V CDR1 and CDR2: SGHVS, FQNEAQ. The CDR3 totals 16 residues. V was pared by 3 bases and J by 4 bases, with 8 bases of the junction left unmatched. CDR3 residues: CASSFRLAGPYNEQFF. CDR3 sequence (DNA): TGTGCCAGCAGCTTTAGGCTAGCGGGTCCGTACAATGAGCAGTTCTTC.

This clonotype has ten or more counts. The chain uses TRBV28 and TRBJ1-2, with D possibly matching TRBD1 (6 bases). Trimming took off 4 bases at V and 4 bases at J, with 13 bases between the two ends. The V gene's germline CDR1 is MDHEN and CDR2 SYDVKM. The CDR3 spans 14 residues. This CDR3 is CASSWDNAIYGYTF. CDR3 coding DNA: TGTGCCAGCAGTTGGGACAACGCCATCTATGGCTACACCTTC.

This clonotype was detected ten times or more. This sequence joins TRBV28 and TRBJ1-3, with D unresolved. The CDR3 extends over 15 amino acids. Between the trimmed V and J ends, which lost 3 bases and 0 bases, there was a span of 9 bases. Germline V gives CDR1 MDHEN, CDR2 SYDVKM. The CDR3: CASSLGRPSGNTIYF. Here the CDR3 DNA reads TGTGCCAGCAGTTTGGGGAGGCCCTCTGGAAACACCATATATTTT.

This chain joins TRBV7-2 and TRBJ1-5; no clear D gene. Germline CDR1 SGHTA, CDR2 FQGNSA. With 5 bases removed from V and 8 bases from J, the gap between germline ends came to 16 bases. The CDR3 sequence is 14 residues long. CDR3 coding DNA: TGTGCCAGCAGCCAAGAACGCATGCGAAAGCCCCAGCATTTT. As protein: CASSQERMRKPQHF.

This clonotype was observed at least ten times. The CDR3 DNA reads TGCGCCAGCAGCCTACAGGGCAACCCTCCAGATACGCAGTATTTT. The encoded protein is CASSLQGNPPDTQYF. The chain couples TRBV4-3 to TRBJ2-3; TRBD1 might be the D (6 bases). Per germline, CDR1 LGHNA and CDR2 YSLEER. This CDR3 is 15 amino acids long. Trimming stripped 4 bases from V and 4 bases from J, with 15 bases between.

This clonotype was detected many times. The rearrangement uses TRBV7-9 and TRBJ1-5; D ambiguous. CDR1 is SEHNR and CDR2 is FQNEAQ in the germline V gene (reference sequence). This CDR3 has 14 amino acids. Trimming shortened V by 0 bases and J by 4 bases, and 7 bases separated the two germline ends. The CDR3 DNA follows: TGTGCCAGCAGCTTAGCAGGAGGGAATCAGCCCCAGCATTTT. Protein sequence: CASSLAGGNQPQHF. The variable domain in full, completed from reference TRBV7-9 and TRBJ1-5, reads DTGVSQNPRHKITKRGQNVTFRCDPISEHNRLYWYRQTLGQGPEFLTYFQNEAQLEKSRLLSDRFSAERPKGSFSTLEIQRTEQGDSAMYLCASSLAGGNQPQHFGDGTRLSIL.